Listed here are 12 T cell receptor beta chains from one sample, sequenced in a study of circulating CD8 cells and anti-PD-1 response in melanoma. Each library started from roughly 15 ng of total RNA using the QIAseq Immune Repertoire TCR panel. TCRdb ran MiXCR on the reads and lists one entry per CDR3 protein. The data contain about 670 distinct CDR3 sequences, 7.5% to 10% of them singletons. From live CD3+CD8+TCRalphabeta+ cells, four PD-1 and/or TIGIT subsets were sorted. Sample: CD8+ T cells from PBMCs, taken at baseline or after one month of anti-PD-1 therapy (not recorded which). These receptors were collected from a human donor with melanoma.

As for this clonotype: This could be a read error, since a much larger clone is one nucleotide away. The chain links TRBV7-3 to TRBJ2-5; D not resolved. The CDR3 consists of 13 residues. V was clipped by 5 bases and J by 7 bases, with 14 bases between them. Germline V gives CDR1 SGHTA, CDR2 FQGTGA. CDR3 in amino acids: CASSGYPEGTQYF. In DNA, the CDR3 is TGTGCCAGCAGCGGCTATCCTGAAGGGACCCAGTACTTC.

Comments on this clonotype: Just one base apart from a much larger clone, this may be a read error. The V and J genes are TRBV7-2 and TRBJ1-1; no definite D call. CDR1 and CDR2 (germline): SGHTA, FQGNSA. This CDR3 has 11 residues. The CDR3 protein is CASSFRTEALF. In nucleotides, the CDR3 is TGTGCCAGCAGCTTCCGGACTGAAGCTCTCTTT.

The chain carries TRBV27 and TRBJ2-5; 7 bases line up with TRBD2. Germline V gene sequence: CDR1 MNHEY, CDR2 SMNVEV (reference sequence). This CDR3 has 16 amino acids. V shed 5 bases and J 2 bases; nucleotides not matched to a gene: 11. CDR3 DNA: TGTGCCAGCAGTCCTGAGGGCGGGGGTAGTCAAGAGACCCAGTACTTC. This codes for CASSPEGGGSQETQYF.

This clonotype is judged medium-sized (0.01 to 0.1%). The chain has TRBV6-5 and TRBJ2-2, with TRBD1 identical over 9 bases. In germline, CDR1 is MNHEY, CDR2 SVGAGI. The CDR3 spans 17 residues. The V gene end was trimmed by 6 bases and the J gene end by 7 bases; junction bases not matched to a gene: 15. The CDR3 protein is CASSPTKGQGLFGELFF. CDR3 bases: TGTGCCAGCAGCCCCACGAAGGGACAGGGTCTTTTCGGGGAGCTGTTTTTT.

By share, this clonotype counts as medium-sized. V gene TRBV19 combines with J gene TRBJ2-1, with TRBD2 matching 13 bases. The germline V gene encodes CDR1 LNHDA and CDR2 SQIVND (reference sequence). CDR3 length: 17 residues. With 5 bases clipped from V and 0 bases from J, the junction kept 4 bases outside the gene matches. In nucleotides, the CDR3 is TGTGCCAGTAGTGGACTAGCGGGGGACTTCTCCTACAATGAGCAGTTCTTC. Its translation: CASSGLAGDFSYNEQFF. The full variable domain, with the rest looked up from reference TRBV19 and TRBJ2-1, is DGGITQSPKYLFRKEGQNVTLSCEQNLNHDAMYWYRQDPGQGLRLIYYSQIVNDFQKGDIAEGYSVSREKKESFPLTVTSAQKNPTAFYLCASSGLAGDFSYNEQFFGPGTRLTVL.

By proportion, this clonotype is medium-sized. This chain connects TRBV4-1 to TRBJ1-5; no definite D call. CDR3 length: 16 residues. Germline V gene lookup returns CDR1 MGHRA and CDR2 YSYEKL. Trimming left V 0 bases short and J 0 bases short, with 9 bases between. The CDR3 coding sequence is TGCGCCAGCAGCCAAGAGTCCCCAGATAGCAATCAGCCCCAGCATTTT. It codes for CASSQESPDSNQPQHF.

This clonotype is classed as large. This chain links TRBV4-1 with TRBJ2-7; 8 nucleotides line up with TRBD1. The CDR3 totals 16 residues. CDR1 and CDR2 from the germline V gene are MGHRA and YSYEKL. With 1 base clipped from V and 2 bases from J, the junction kept 7 bases outside the gene matches. CDR3 residues: CASSQGPDRATYEQYF. The DNA of the CDR3 is TGCGCCAGCAGCCAAGGCCCGGACAGGGCCACCTACGAGCAGTACTTC.

In the case of this clonotype: No conserved phenylalanine or tryptophan is present at the end of the CDR3, so a read error is the likely explanation. No DNA is shown, since the ends of the CDR3 on it are uncertain; the CDR3 is the one TCRdb lists. V and J are TRBV12-3 or TRBV12-4 and TRBJ1-5. With termini counted, the CDR3 has 12 amino acids. CDR3 in amino acids: CASSPSNQPQNL.

In its sample, this clonotype is medium-sized. This chain joins TRBV27 and TRBJ2-7; 8 nucleotides match TRBD2. The J segment lost 5 bases and the V segment lost 4 bases, leaving 7 bases of the junction unmatched. Germline V gene lookup returns CDR1 MNHEY and CDR2 SMNVEV (reference sequence). The CDR3 totals 14 residues. The CDR3 sequence is CASSSIGGANEQYF. DNA for the CDR3: TGTGCCAGCAGTTCTATCGGGGGGGCGAACGAGCAGTACTTC.

This clonotype qualifies as large (0.1 to 1%). The rearrangement joins TRBV2 to TRBJ2-5; no definite D call. V was cut by 6 bases and J by 5 bases, with 13 bases left in between. The CDR3 extends over 13 amino acids. Germline V lookup: CDR1 SNHLY, CDR2 FYNNEI. In nucleotides, the CDR3 is TGTGCCAGCAGCGGAGCAGCTCGGGAGACCCAGTACTTC. Its protein is CASSGAARETQYF.

This clonotype was recorded a few times. V usage is TRBV7-3 and J usage is TRBJ2-3; D gene ambiguous. Per germline, CDR1 SGHTA and CDR2 FQGTGA. The CDR3 length is 14 residues. Trimming shortened V by 2 bases and J by 6 bases, and 12 bases separated the two germline ends. CDR3 protein: CASSLLSTGDTQYF. The CDR3 bases are TGTGCCAGCAGCTTATTATCTACCGGGGATACGCAGTATTTT. The complete variable domain, with remaining parts taken from reference TRBV7-3 and TRBJ2-3, reads GAGVSQTPSNKVTEKGKYVELRCDPISGHTALYWYRQSLGQGPEFLIYFQGTGAADDSGLPNDRFFAVRPEGSVSTLKIQRTERGDSAVYLCASSLLSTGDTQYFGPGTRLTVL.

By proportion, this clonotype is large. This chain uses TRBV19 with TRBJ2-7; D call uncertain. In germline, CDR1 is LNHDA, CDR2 SQIVND (reference sequence). CDR3 size: 15 residues. With 7 bases removed from V and 0 bases from J, the gap between germline ends came to 16 bases. Here the CDR3 reads CASTESTGISYEQYF. In DNA, the CDR3 is TGTGCCAGTACCGAATCTACGGGCATCTCCTACGAGCAGTACTTC.